This is a list of T cell receptor beta chains from one sample in a study of T cells in Graves' hyperthyroidism and ophthalmopathy. MiXCR was run by TCRdb on the multiplex PCR reads, yielding one entry per CDR3 protein. The data show approximately 600,000 distinct CDR3 sequences, with under 25% seen just once and over 30% held by the top ten. Sequences were obtained from blood. Receptors originate from a man between 25 and 39 years old with Graves' ophthalmopathy. Both conserved end residues are part of each CDR3. Fields, in order: D gene, J gene, clone size, V gene, CDR3 DNA, CDR3 protein. A D gene is named only where the DNA matches it firmly. Clone size is stated in some rows and not others, as once, few, many or a class when expanded.

D gene: NA
J gene: TRBJ2-3
clone size: NA
V gene: TRBV7-3
CDR3 DNA: TGTGCCAGCAGCCCCTCCCCAGCGCACCCCACAGATACGCAGTATTTT
CDR3 protein: CASSPSPAHPTDTQYF

D gene: NA
J gene: TRBJ2-7
clone size: NA
V gene: TRBV6-2/TRBV6-3
CDR3 DNA: TGTGCCAGCAGTTACGAGGGCGGGACCTACGAGCAGTACTTC
CDR3 protein: CASSYEGGTYEQYF

D gene: TRBD1
J gene: TRBJ2-5
clone size: NA
V gene: TRBV15
CDR3 DNA: TGTGCCACCAGCAGGGTACCGGGACAGACATCCCCCGCGCGGCTGACCCAGTACTTC
CDR3 protein: CATSRVPGQTSPARLTQYF

D gene: NA
J gene: TRBJ1-4
clone size: few
V gene: TRBV2
CDR3 DNA: TGTGCCAGCAGTGTCGTCGGGGGAGAAAATGAAAAACTGTTTTTT
CDR3 protein: CASSVVGGENEKLFF

D gene: NA
J gene: TRBJ1-3
clone size: many
V gene: TRBV29-1
CDR3 DNA: TGCAGCGTTCCGGACGGCTTTGCTGGAAACACCATATATTTT
CDR3 protein: CSVPDGFAGNTIYF

D gene: NA
J gene: TRBJ2-2
clone size: few
V gene: TRBV24-1
CDR3 DNA: TGTGCCACCAGTGATTTCGGACGGGGTTCTAACACCGGGGAGCTGTTTTTT
CDR3 protein: CATSDFGRGSNTGELFF

D gene: NA
J gene: TRBJ2-2
clone size: many
V gene: TRBV30
CDR3 DNA: TGTGCCTGGGCCCGGTCTCTCAACACCGGGGAGCTGTTTTTT
CDR3 protein: CAWARSLNTGELFF

D gene: NA
J gene: TRBJ1-2
clone size: NA
V gene: TRBV19
CDR3 DNA: TGTGCCAGTAGCCTCCCTGGGGCTGTTGGGGGCTACACCTTC
CDR3 protein: CASSLPGAVGGYTF

D gene: NA
J gene: TRBJ2-7
clone size: many
V gene: TRBV12-3/TRBV12-4
CDR3 DNA: TGTGCCAGCAGTCCCAAAGGGAGTAGTAGCGAGCAGTACTTC
CDR3 protein: CASSPKGSSSEQYF

D gene: TRBD2
J gene: TRBJ2-5
clone size: few
V gene: TRBV3-1
CDR3 DNA: TGTGCCAGCAGCCAAGGAGGTTCTAGCGGGACTCGGGAGACCCAGTACTTC
CDR3 protein: CASSQGGSSGTRETQYF

D gene: NA
J gene: TRBJ2-1
clone size: NA
V gene: TRBV11-2
CDR3 DNA: TGTGCCAGCAGCTTAAGTAAAGGGACAAGCAATGAGCAGTTCTTC
CDR3 protein: CASSLSKGTSNEQFF

D gene: NA
J gene: TRBJ2-6
clone size: NA
V gene: TRBV9
CDR3 DNA: TGTGCCAGCAGCACGCCCCCGTTTGGGGCCAACGTCCTGACTTTC
CDR3 protein: CASSTPPFGANVLTF

D gene: TRBD2
J gene: TRBJ2-7
clone size: many
V gene: TRBV20-1
CDR3 DNA: TGCAGTGCGAATCCCGGGACTAGCGGAATTACCTACGTCTACGAGCAGTACTTC
CDR3 protein: CSANPGTSGITYVYEQYF

D gene: TRBD1
J gene: TRBJ2-7
clone size: many
V gene: TRBV20-1
CDR3 DNA: TGCAGTGCCCACGGACAGGATGCCTACGAGCAGTACTTC
CDR3 protein: CSAHGQDAYEQYF

D gene: TRBD2
J gene: TRBJ2-7
clone size: NA
V gene: TRBV4-2
CDR3 DNA: TGTGCCAGCAGCTCGGGACTAGCGGGCGGCTCCTACGAGCAGTACTTC
CDR3 protein: CASSSGLAGGSYEQYF

D gene: NA
J gene: TRBJ1-5
clone size: few
V gene: TRBV28
CDR3 DNA: TGTGCCAGCACCATGAACGATCAGCCCCAGCATTTT
CDR3 protein: CASTMNDQPQHF

D gene: NA
J gene: TRBJ2-1
clone size: NA
V gene: TRBV6-5
CDR3 DNA: TGTGCCAGCAGTTATCTAGCCGAGGGCGATGAGCAGTTCTTC
CDR3 protein: CASSYLAEGDEQFF

D gene: TRBD1
J gene: TRBJ1-1
clone size: NA
V gene: TRBV19
CDR3 DNA: TGTGCCAGTACCTTCCAACCAGGGGGCACTGAAGCTTTCTTT
CDR3 protein: CASTFQPGGTEAFF

D gene: NA
J gene: TRBJ2-1
clone size: NA
V gene: TRBV2
CDR3 DNA: TGTGCCAGCACCCCGACTAGCTCCTACAATGAGCAGTTCTTC
CDR3 protein: CASTPTSSYNEQFF

D gene: TRBD2
J gene: TRBJ2-7
clone size: many
V gene: TRBV7-9
CDR3 DNA: TGTGCCAGCAGCTCACGACTAGCGGGCCCGGTTGAGCAGTACTTC
CDR3 protein: CASSSRLAGPVEQYF

D gene: NA
J gene: TRBJ1-2
clone size: many
V gene: TRBV30
CDR3 DNA: TGTGCCTGGAGTTGGACAGACCGAACCTACGGCTACACCTTC
CDR3 protein: CAWSWTDRTYGYTF

D gene: NA
J gene: TRBJ1-3
clone size: once
V gene: TRBV28
CDR3 DNA: TGTGCCAGCAGTTTTGGAGGAGAGGTCTCTGGAAACACCATATATTTT
CDR3 protein: CASSFGGEVSGNTIYF

D gene: NA
J gene: TRBJ2-1
clone size: few
V gene: TRBV5-1
CDR3 DNA: TGCGCCAGCAGCTTGGTCGGGAGCACCTACAATGAGCAGTTCTTC
CDR3 protein: CASSLVGSTYNEQFF

D gene: NA
J gene: TRBJ2-5
clone size: few
V gene: TRBV6-1
CDR3 DNA: TGTGCCAGCAGGGCGGTGGAGGGGACCCAGTACTTC
CDR3 protein: CASRAVEGTQYF

D gene: NA
J gene: TRBJ1-1
clone size: NA
V gene: TRBV20-1
CDR3 DNA: TGCAGTGCTAGGCTTAGGGAACACCGAACTGAAGCTTTCTTT
CDR3 protein: CSARLREHRTEAFF

D gene: TRBD2
J gene: TRBJ2-7
clone size: many
V gene: TRBV28
CDR3 DNA: TGTGCCAGCAGCTCCTTAGGGCCGGGACTAGACTACTCCTACGAGCAGTACTTC
CDR3 protein: CASSSLGPGLDYSYEQYF

D gene: NA
J gene: TRBJ2-7
clone size: few
V gene: TRBV28
CDR3 DNA: TGTGCCAGCAGTTCCGGGACCAAAAACCCCTACGAGCAGTACTTC
CDR3 protein: CASSSGTKNPYEQYF

D gene: TRBD2
J gene: TRBJ2-7
clone size: many
V gene: TRBV6-5
CDR3 DNA: TGTGCCAGCAGTTACGACCCAGCGGGAGTCTACGAGCAGTACTTC
CDR3 protein: CASSYDPAGVYEQYF

D gene: NA
J gene: TRBJ2-7
clone size: NA
V gene: TRBV9
CDR3 DNA: TGTGCCAGCAGCGACTACCTTACGTCGGAGCAGTACTTC
CDR3 protein: CASSDYLTSEQYF

D gene: NA
J gene: TRBJ1-2
clone size: many
V gene: TRBV28
CDR3 DNA: TGTGCCAGCAGTTTACGAGACAGCTCCTATGGCTACACCTTC
CDR3 protein: CASSLRDSSYGYTF

D gene: NA
J gene: TRBJ2-3
clone size: many
V gene: TRBV27
CDR3 DNA: TGTGCCAGCAGTTTATCCCTGGGAGATACGCAGTATTTT
CDR3 protein: CASSLSLGDTQYF

D gene: NA
J gene: TRBJ1-2
clone size: many
V gene: TRBV30
CDR3 DNA: TGTGCCTGTCCGGACGGAGGGCTATACTATGGCTACACCTTC
CDR3 protein: CACPDGGLYYGYTF

D gene: TRBD1
J gene: TRBJ1-1
clone size: NA
V gene: TRBV5-6
CDR3 DNA: TGTGCCAGCAGCCTTCGCCCCGGGACAGTGAACACTGAAGCTTTCTTT
CDR3 protein: CASSLRPGTVNTEAFF

D gene: TRBD1
J gene: TRBJ2-7
clone size: many
V gene: TRBV7-8
CDR3 DNA: TGTGCCAGCAGCCAGACAGGGGGACTTTTCTACGAGCAGTACTTC
CDR3 protein: CASSQTGGLFYEQYF

D gene: NA
J gene: TRBJ1-6
clone size: NA
V gene: TRBV6-1
CDR3 DNA: TGTGCCAGCACTTCCACAGGGAATTCACCCCTCCACTTT
CDR3 protein: CASTSTGNSPLHF

D gene: NA
J gene: TRBJ1-2
clone size: NA
V gene: TRBV28
CDR3 DNA: TGTGCCAGCAGTTTATCCCAGGACGCTGGCTATGGCTACACCTTC
CDR3 protein: CASSLSQDAGYGYTF

D gene: TRBD2
J gene: TRBJ2-2
clone size: NA
V gene: TRBV15
CDR3 DNA: TGTGCCACCGCAATGGGGCTAGCGGACACCGGGGAGCTGTTTTTT
CDR3 protein: CATAMGLADTGELFF

D gene: NA
J gene: TRBJ1-2
clone size: NA
V gene: TRBV20-1
CDR3 DNA: TGCAGTGCTAGAGAGTCAAGTGGAGGGTCCTATGGCTACACCTTC
CDR3 protein: CSARESSGGSYGYTF

D gene: TRBD1
J gene: TRBJ1-1
clone size: NA
V gene: TRBV6-1
CDR3 DNA: TGTGCCAGCAGTTTTCATCCCTCACAATCGGGACAGCTGAACACTGAAGCTTTCTTT
CDR3 protein: CASSFHPSQSGQLNTEAFF

D gene: NA
J gene: TRBJ2-7
clone size: few
V gene: TRBV12-3/TRBV12-4
CDR3 DNA: TGTGCCAGCAATCGGGGTGGGTACGAGCAGTACTTC
CDR3 protein: CASNRGGYEQYF

D gene: TRBD2
J gene: TRBJ2-1
clone size: NA
V gene: TRBV28
CDR3 DNA: TGTGCCAGCAGCCCCGAGGGAGCGGGGACCCACAATGAGCAGTTCTTC
CDR3 protein: CASSPEGAGTHNEQFF

D gene: TRBD2
J gene: TRBJ2-3
clone size: few
V gene: TRBV20-1
CDR3 DNA: TGCAGTGCTAGACGTGGCTTCGCGGGAGAAAGGACAGATACGCAGTATTTT
CDR3 protein: CSARRGFAGERTDTQYF

D gene: NA
J gene: TRBJ2-2
clone size: few
V gene: TRBV7-9
CDR3 DNA: TGTGCCAGCAGCTTAGAACTTGGCGGCCCGGGCGCCGGGGAGCTGTTTTTT
CDR3 protein: CASSLELGGPGAGELFF

D gene: NA
J gene: TRBJ1-5
clone size: NA
V gene: TRBV7-8
CDR3 DNA: TGTGCCAGCAGCTTACGGGATCGGGTGAGCAATCAGCCCCAGCATTTT
CDR3 protein: CASSLRDRVSNQPQHF

D gene: NA
J gene: TRBJ1-4
clone size: NA
V gene: TRBV5-5
CDR3 DNA: TGTGCCAGCAGCTTGGAAGGGTGGGCAACTAATGAAAAACTGTTTTTT
CDR3 protein: CASSLEGWATNEKLFF

D gene: NA
J gene: TRBJ2-7
clone size: few
V gene: TRBV6-1
CDR3 DNA: TGTGCCAGCAGTGAATGGTCAAACTACGAGCAGTACTTC
CDR3 protein: CASSEWSNYEQYF

D gene: NA
J gene: TRBJ2-1
clone size: NA
V gene: TRBV28
CDR3 DNA: TGTGCCAGCAGTTTATTAGGGTATGAGCAGTTCTTC
CDR3 protein: CASSLLGYEQFF

D gene: NA
J gene: TRBJ2-6
clone size: many
V gene: TRBV28
CDR3 DNA: TGTGCCAGCAGTTTATTCGGGTCTGGGGCCAACGTCCTGACTTTC
CDR3 protein: CASSLFGSGANVLTF

D gene: NA
J gene: TRBJ2-1
clone size: NA
V gene: TRBV20-1
CDR3 DNA: TGCAGTGCTTTGGGGCCAAACTACAATGAGCAGTTCTTC
CDR3 protein: CSALGPNYNEQFF

D gene: NA
J gene: TRBJ1-1
clone size: many
V gene: TRBV5-1
CDR3 DNA: TGCGCCAGCAGCCGAGAAGGGGCTCGAGACACTGAAGCTTTCTTT
CDR3 protein: CASSREGARDTEAFF

D gene: TRBD2
J gene: TRBJ2-1
clone size: few
V gene: TRBV7-6
CDR3 DNA: TGTGCCAGCAGCGAACTAGCGGGAAGCGATGAGCAGTTCTTC
CDR3 protein: CASSELAGSDEQFF

D gene: NA
J gene: TRBJ2-6
clone size: many
V gene: TRBV6-1
CDR3 DNA: TGTGCCAGCAGTGAGGACTCTGGGGCCAACGTCCTGACTTTC
CDR3 protein: CASSEDSGANVLTF

D gene: TRBD1
J gene: TRBJ1-2
clone size: NA
V gene: TRBV6-6
CDR3 DNA: TGTGCCAGCAGTTACTCGACGGGACAGCCCTACTATGGCTACACCTTC
CDR3 protein: CASSYSTGQPYYGYTF

D gene: NA
J gene: TRBJ1-2
clone size: many
V gene: TRBV28
CDR3 DNA: TGTGCCAGCAAACATGGGACATCCAACTATGGCTACACCTTC
CDR3 protein: CASKHGTSNYGYTF

D gene: NA
J gene: TRBJ2-7
clone size: many
V gene: TRBV2
CDR3 DNA: TGTGCCAGCAGTGGGGTGCTCGAGCAGTACTTC
CDR3 protein: CASSGVLEQYF

D gene: NA
J gene: TRBJ2-7
clone size: NA
V gene: TRBV27
CDR3 DNA: TGTGCCAGCAGTTTAGGTGTCTCCTGTTACGAGCAGTACTTC
CDR3 protein: CASSLGVSCYEQYF

D gene: TRBD2
J gene: TRBJ2-7
clone size: few
V gene: TRBV29-1
CDR3 DNA: TGCAGCGTTGGGACTAGCGGCCCACTCTACGAGCAGTACTTC
CDR3 protein: CSVGTSGPLYEQYF

D gene: NA
J gene: TRBJ2-1
clone size: NA
V gene: TRBV25-1
CDR3 DNA: TGTGCCAGAGTGGGCCCTAGGTCCTACAATGAGCAGTTCTTC
CDR3 protein: CARVGPRSYNEQFF

D gene: NA
J gene: TRBJ2-1
clone size: NA
V gene: TRBV19
CDR3 DNA: TGTGCCAGTAGCACCTTGGGGCAGGGCAATGAGCAGTTCTTC
CDR3 protein: CASSTLGQGNEQFF